The subject of this entry is one TCR beta chain. Its antigen remains unknown. The CDR3 sequence is 12 residues long. V gave up 5 bases and J gave up 1 base, with 4 bases separating them. Per the germline V gene, CDR1 is SGHNT and CDR2 is YENEEA. TCRdb's copy holds only in-frame clones and misses some; the assay was immunoSEQ multiplex PCR. The sample has tens of thousands of clones, 73% seen once. This sample was included in a study of vaccination effects on CD4 cells after COVID-19. Study details: Participants were given two doses of BNT162b2 or mRNA-1273 vaccine.

Using viral peptide pools, the ViraFEST assay grew out antigen-specific CD4+ T cells prior to sequencing. It was after approximately 11 days of culture that CD4+ T cells were isolated. All vaccine recipients tested negative for nucleocapsid antibodies and had never contracted SARS-CoV-2 infection. Half-medium exchanges with IL-2 medium took place on days 3 and 7. The receptor was isolated from a human donor who received a COVID-19 vaccine. The sample here was CD4+ T cells from PBMCs cultured with HCoV-OC43 spike peptides, taken before COVID-19 vaccination. Subset given: HCoV-OC43 spike overlapping peptide pool stimulation. This chain uses TRBV11-3 with TRBJ2-3; D is undetermined. The CDR3 reads CASSRGTDTQYF. CDR3 nucleotide sequence: TGTGCCAGCAGCAGGGGCACAGATACGCAGTATTTT.